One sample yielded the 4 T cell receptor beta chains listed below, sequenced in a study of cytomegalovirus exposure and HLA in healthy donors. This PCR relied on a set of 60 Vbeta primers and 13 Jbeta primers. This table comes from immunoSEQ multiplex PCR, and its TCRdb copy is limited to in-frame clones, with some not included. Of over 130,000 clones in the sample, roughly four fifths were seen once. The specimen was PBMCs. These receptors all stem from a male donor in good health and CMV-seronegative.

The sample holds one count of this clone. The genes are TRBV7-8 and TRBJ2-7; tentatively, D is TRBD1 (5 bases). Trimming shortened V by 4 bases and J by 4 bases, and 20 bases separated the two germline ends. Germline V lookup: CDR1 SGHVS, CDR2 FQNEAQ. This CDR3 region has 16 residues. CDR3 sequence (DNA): TGTGCCAGCAGCTCCAGGGCCACTGCCAAAATTTACGAGCAGTACTTC. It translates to CASSSRATAKIYEQYF.

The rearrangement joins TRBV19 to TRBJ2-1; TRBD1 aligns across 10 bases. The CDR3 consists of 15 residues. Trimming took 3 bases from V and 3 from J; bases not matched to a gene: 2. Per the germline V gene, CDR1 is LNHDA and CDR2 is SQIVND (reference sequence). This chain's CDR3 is CASSIRDRGYNEQFF. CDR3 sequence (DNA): TGTGCCAGTAGTATCCGGGACAGGGGCTACAATGAGCAGTTCTTC.

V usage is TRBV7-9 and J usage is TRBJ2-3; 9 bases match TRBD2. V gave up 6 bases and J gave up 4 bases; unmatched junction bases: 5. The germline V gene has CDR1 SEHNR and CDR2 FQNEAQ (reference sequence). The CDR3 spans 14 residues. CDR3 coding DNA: TGTGCCAGCAGACTAGCGGGTGAGGCAGATACGCAGTATTTT. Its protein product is CASRLAGEADTQYF.

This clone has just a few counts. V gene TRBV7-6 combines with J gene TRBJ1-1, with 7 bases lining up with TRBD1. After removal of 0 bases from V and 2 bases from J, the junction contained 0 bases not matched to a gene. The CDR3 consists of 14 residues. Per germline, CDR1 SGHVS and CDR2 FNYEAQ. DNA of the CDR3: TGTGCCAGCAGCTTAGCAGGGGGCAACACTGAAGCTTTCTTT. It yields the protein CASSLAGGNTEAFF.